Listed below are T cell receptor beta chains from one sample, sequenced in a study of post-analysis software for immune sequencing data. Using its own MiXCR run on the PCR reads, TCRdb lists one record per CDR3 protein. This sample has more than 500,000 distinct CDR3 sequences; approximately 34% occur once, and the top ten carry 4.5% to 7.5%. The sample taken for sequencing was blood. Receptor source: a girl aged 2 to 17 with multiple sclerosis. The CDR3 runs from the conserved cysteine through the conserved F or W. The D gene is left open where the match is weak. Only part of the rows carry a size: once, few, many, or a class if the clone is expanded.

>TRBV5-6|TRBJ2-7|few|-
CASSVIGIQGFYEQYF
TGTGCCAGCAGCGTAATTGGTATCCAGGGTTTCTACGAGCAGTACTTC
>TRBV6-6|TRBJ2-3|-|-
CASNSAPGPTDTQYF
TGTGCCAGCAACTCCGCCCCGGGGCCCACAGATACGCAGTATTTT
>TRBV7-8|TRBJ1-2|-|-
CASSSGTSGNYGYTF
TGTGCCAGCAGCTCCGGGACATCGGGGAACTATGGCTACACCTTC
>TRBV4-2|TRBJ2-1|-|-
CASSQVRQNNEQFF
TGTGCCAGCAGCCAAGTCAGACAGAACAATGAGCAGTTCTTC
>TRBV12-3/TRBV12-4|TRBJ1-2|few|TRBD1
CASSLAGQGYGYTF
TGTGCCAGCAGTTTAGCGGGACAGGGATATGGCTACACCTTC
>TRBV7-9|TRBJ2-1|-|TRBD1
CASSLGLTGKMYNEQFF
TGTGCCAGCAGCTTAGGCCTGACAGGGAAAATGTACAATGAGCAGTTCTTC
>TRBV29-1|TRBJ2-7|few|-
CSAVGGQGYEQYF
TGCAGCGCTGTAGGGGGGCAGGGCTACGAGCAGTACTTC
>TRBV29-1|TRBJ2-1|many|-
CSVEVGSRGNEQFF
TGCAGCGTTGAAGTGGGAAGCCGGGGGAATGAGCAGTTCTTC
>TRBV5-1|TRBJ2-7|-|-
CASSLEDSTLYEQYF
TGCGCCAGCAGCTTGGAGGACTCAACGTTATACGAGCAGTACTTC
>TRBV9|TRBJ1-4|few|-
CASSVEGGNNEKLFF
TGTGCCAGCAGCGTAGAAGGAGGGAATAATGAAAAACTGTTTTTT
>TRBV19|TRBJ2-1|-|TRBD1
CATNRAGGGDEQFF
TGTGCCACCAACCGCGCAGGGGGTGGCGATGAGCAGTTCTTC
>TRBV18|TRBJ1-5|-|-
CASSGAGSQPQHF
TGTGCCAGCTCAGGGGCAGGGTCCCAGCCCCAGCATTTT
>TRBV20-1|TRBJ2-1|many|TRBD2
CSAEGVAGGLNEQFF
TGCAGTGCAGAGGGGGTAGCGGGGGGCCTCAATGAGCAGTTCTTC
>TRBV5-1|TRBJ1-2|many|TRBD1
CASSLTGQTNYGYTF
TGCGCCAGCAGCTTGACGGGACAGACTAACTATGGCTACACCTTC
>TRBV12-3/TRBV12-4|TRBJ1-1|few|TRBD1
CASSRRDRAGNTEAFF
TGTGCCAGCAGCCGAAGAGACAGGGCTGGGAACACTGAAGCTTTCTTT
>TRBV7-3|TRBJ2-3|few|TRBD2
CASSSQAGGRDTQYF
TGTGCCAGCAGCTCCCAAGCGGGGGGGCGGGATACGCAGTATTTT
>TRBV4-1|TRBJ2-7|-|TRBD1
CASSRHRDRQTYEQYF
TGCGCCAGCAGCCGTCACCGGGACAGACAGACCTACGAGCAGTACTTC
>TRBV14|TRBJ2-7|few|TRBD1
CASSPITGAYEQYF
TGTGCCAGCAGCCCAATCACAGGGGCCTACGAGCAGTACTTC
>TRBV5-1|TRBJ2-7|-|-
CASTLRPGLTYEQYF
TGCGCCAGCACCCTAAGGCCGGGGCTTACCTACGAGCAGTACTTC
>TRBV7-9|TRBJ1-6|-|-
CASSLEGGHYNSPLHF
TGTGCCAGCAGCTTAGAGGGGGGCCACTATAATTCACCCCTCCACTTT
>TRBV7-2|TRBJ1-2|few|-
CASSLRNLIQNDYGYTF
TGTGCCAGCAGCTTACGAAACCTTATACAGAATGACTATGGCTACACCTTC
>TRBV29-1|TRBJ2-5|few|TRBD2
CSVERLAGYQETQYF
TGCAGCGTTGAACGGCTAGCGGGGTACCAAGAGACCCAGTACTTC
>TRBV9|TRBJ2-5|-|TRBD1
CASSVSPLTGDGPGRQETQYF
TGTGCCAGCAGCGTATCCCCCCTCACAGGGGATGGTCCGGGACGCCAAGAGACCCAGTACTTC
>TRBV7-8|TRBJ2-7|-|-
CASSLGAGEYEQYF
TGTGCCAGCAGCTTAGGGGCAGGGGAATACGAGCAGTACTTC
>TRBV5-1|TRBJ1-1|few|-
CASKALEAFF
TGCGCCAGCAAGGCACTTGAAGCTTTCTTT
>TRBV7-2|TRBJ2-7|-|-
CASSPGFSYEQYF
TGTGCCAGCAGCCCCGGGTTTTCCTACGAGCAGTACTTC
>TRBV20-1|TRBJ2-1|-|-
CSARSGVAHSGSNEQFF
TGCAGTGCTAGAAGCGGAGTAGCACACTCGGGGTCCAATGAGCAGTTCTTC
>TRBV2|TRBJ2-3|-|-
CASSESGRGSTDTQYF
TGTGCCAGCAGTGAGTCGGGGCGGGGCAGCACAGATACGCAGTATTTT